This T cell receptor beta chain was captured by sequencing in a study of shared T cell receptors in the human thymus. Using immunoSEQ multiplex PCR, the repertoire was profiled, and TCRdb retains in-frame clones only, with some absent. The sample consists of hundreds of thousands of clones, around 78% of them appearing once. This CDR3 is built from 17 residues. Losses at the gene ends were 5 bases for V and 0 bases for J; bases not matched to a gene: 10. Germline V gene data show CDR1 as SGHRS and CDR2 as YFSETQ. A further study also used this sample, focusing on human thymus T cells. That study reports: Those donating were healthy Finnish infants in corrective surgery for congenital heart defects. Thymus pieces cut out during corrective heart surgery were the tissue that was used. Within thymic and blood repertoires, V and J gene usage appeared to be biased. What related research reported was that thymic repertoires overlapped highly among unrelated individuals.

The chain joins TRBV5-1 to TRBJ2-3, with 9 nucleotides matching TRBD2. The sequenced sample was thymocytes. This clonotype was sampled from a boy younger than two with a congenital heart defect. CDR3 bases: TGCGCCAGCAGTTCCCCCCCTAGCGGGGCAAGCACAGATACGCAGTATTTT. It encodes CASSSPPSGASTDTQYF.